A selection of T cell receptor beta chains follows, all from one sample in a study of beta chain features in type 1 diabetes. The data were produced by immunoSEQ multiplex PCR, yet TCRdb's version contains in-frame clones alone and is incomplete. The sample records about 16,000 clones, roughly three quarters being singletons. The specimen sequenced was stem cell memory CD4+ T cells from blood. These receptors all come from a man aged 25-40 years with type 1 diabetes. Each CDR3 is given with its conserved first and last residue. Each record gives: clone size, D gene, V gene, J gene, CDR3 protein, CDR3 DNA. The D gene is left open where the match is weak. A row's size may be missing; if present it is once, few, many or a size class.

>few|TRBD2|TRBV14|TRBJ2-3
CASSQGTSSDTQYF
TGTGCCAGCAGCCAAGGGACTAGCAGCGATACGCAGTATTTT
>NA|NA|TRBV7-6|TRBJ1-1
CASSLTGATEAFF
TGTGCCAGCAGCTTGACAGGAGCCACTGAAGCTTTCTTT
>NA|TRBD2|TRBV28|TRBJ2-4
CASSPIPRGVAKNIQYF
TGTGCCAGCAGCCCTATCCCCCGGGGGGTAGCCAAAAACATTCAGTACTTC
>few|TRBD2|TRBV4-1|TRBJ2-1
CASSQEKRGGRNEQFF
TGCGCCAGCAGCCAAGAGAAGCGGGGGGGCCGAAATGAGCAGTTCTTC
>NA|NA|TRBV7-2|TRBJ2-1
CASSLRRDEQFF
TGTGCCAGCAGCTTGAGGAGGGATGAGCAGTTCTTC
>NA|TRBD2|TRBV29-1|TRBJ2-3
CSVERGAGAPTDTQYF
TGCAGCGTTGAAAGGGGAGCGGGGGCGCCCACAGATACGCAGTATTTT
>NA|NA|TRBV19|TRBJ2-5
CASSIAGGWETQYF
TGTGCCAGTAGTATAGCTGGGGGCTGGGAGACCCAGTACTTC
>NA|TRBD2|TRBV15|TRBJ2-7
CATSRGTSDEQYF
TGTGCCACCAGCAGAGGGACTAGCGATGAGCAGTACTTC
>NA|NA|TRBV18|TRBJ2-1
CASSVDRSNYNEQFF
TGTGCCAGCTCAGTAGACAGGTCGAACTACAATGAGCAGTTCTTC
>NA|NA|TRBV7-9|TRBJ2-3
CASSPEGSGPDTQYF
TGTGCCAGCAGCCCCGAGGGTAGTGGGCCAGATACGCAGTATTTT
>few|NA|TRBV29-1|TRBJ2-2
CSVDEGPGELFF
TGCAGCGTCGACGAGGGTCCCGGGGAGCTGTTTTTT
>NA|TRBD1|TRBV5-1|TRBJ1-6
CASSPEIDRVNSPLHF
TGCGCCAGCAGCCCAGAAATTGACAGGGTTAATTCACCCCTCCACTTT
>NA|TRBD2|TRBV5-6|TRBJ2-1
CASSFFTSGVRNEQFF
TGTGCCAGCAGCTTCTTTACTAGCGGGGTTCGTAATGAGCAGTTCTTC
>NA|NA|TRBV13|TRBJ2-7
CASSKSVGGPSYEQYF
TGTGCCAGCAGCAAATCTGTGGGGGGACCCTCCTACGAGCAGTACTTC
>NA|TRBD1|TRBV19|TRBJ1-5
CASTTTGAQPQHF
TGTGCCAGTACCACGACAGGGGCTCAGCCCCAGCATTTT
>NA|TRBD2|TRBV14|TRBJ2-5
CASSNPGLGKETQYF
TGTGCCAGCAGCAACCCGGGACTAGGGAAAGAGACCCAGTACTTC
>NA|NA|TRBV13|TRBJ2-7
CASSFRGSYEQYF
TGTGCCAGCAGCTTCCGGGGGTCCTACGAGCAGTACTTC
>NA|NA|TRBV5-1|TRBJ2-3
CASSYLALGTDTQYF
TGCGCCAGCAGCTACCTCGCCCTAGGCACAGATACGCAGTATTTT
>NA|NA|TRBV18|TRBJ1-2
CASSPGLDLGGYTF
TGTGCCAGCTCACCAGGTTTAGATCTCGGTGGCTACACCTTC
>NA|TRBD1|TRBV29-1|TRBJ1-1
CSARQGMNTEAFF
TGCAGCGCCCGACAGGGAATGAACACTGAAGCTTTCTTT
>few|NA|TRBV7-9|TRBJ2-1
CASSPAGDPYNEQFF
TGTGCCAGCAGTCCGGCAGGGGACCCCTACAATGAGCAGTTCTTC
>NA|NA|TRBV7-8|TRBJ2-3
CASSWGGGRTDTQYF
TGTGCCAGCAGCTGGGGAGGGGGGCGGACAGATACGCAGTATTTT
>few|NA|TRBV7-9|TRBJ1-4
CASTPAATNEKLFF
TGTGCCAGCACCCCCGCGGCTACTAATGAAAAACTGTTTTTT
>few|NA|TRBV7-9|TRBJ2-3
CASSLTRGTDTQYF
TGTGCCAGCAGCTTAACGCGGGGCACAGATACGCAGTATTTT
>NA|NA|TRBV28|TRBJ1-5
CASSIQNNQPQHF
TGTGCCAGCAGTATCCAGAATAATCAGCCCCAGCATTTT
>once|TRBD1|TRBV11-2|TRBJ2-2
CASSPGQGSVGELFF
TGTGCCAGCAGCCCGGGACAGGGGTCAGTCGGGGAGCTGTTTTTT
>few|TRBD1|TRBV7-2|TRBJ2-5
CASRRTGGETQYF
TGTGCCAGCAGGAGGACAGGGGGAGAGACCCAGTACTTC
>NA|TRBD1|TRBV12-5|TRBJ1-1
CASGLVLDRGRPEAFF
TGTGCTAGTGGTTTGGTACTCGACAGGGGCCGCCCGGAAGCTTTCTTT